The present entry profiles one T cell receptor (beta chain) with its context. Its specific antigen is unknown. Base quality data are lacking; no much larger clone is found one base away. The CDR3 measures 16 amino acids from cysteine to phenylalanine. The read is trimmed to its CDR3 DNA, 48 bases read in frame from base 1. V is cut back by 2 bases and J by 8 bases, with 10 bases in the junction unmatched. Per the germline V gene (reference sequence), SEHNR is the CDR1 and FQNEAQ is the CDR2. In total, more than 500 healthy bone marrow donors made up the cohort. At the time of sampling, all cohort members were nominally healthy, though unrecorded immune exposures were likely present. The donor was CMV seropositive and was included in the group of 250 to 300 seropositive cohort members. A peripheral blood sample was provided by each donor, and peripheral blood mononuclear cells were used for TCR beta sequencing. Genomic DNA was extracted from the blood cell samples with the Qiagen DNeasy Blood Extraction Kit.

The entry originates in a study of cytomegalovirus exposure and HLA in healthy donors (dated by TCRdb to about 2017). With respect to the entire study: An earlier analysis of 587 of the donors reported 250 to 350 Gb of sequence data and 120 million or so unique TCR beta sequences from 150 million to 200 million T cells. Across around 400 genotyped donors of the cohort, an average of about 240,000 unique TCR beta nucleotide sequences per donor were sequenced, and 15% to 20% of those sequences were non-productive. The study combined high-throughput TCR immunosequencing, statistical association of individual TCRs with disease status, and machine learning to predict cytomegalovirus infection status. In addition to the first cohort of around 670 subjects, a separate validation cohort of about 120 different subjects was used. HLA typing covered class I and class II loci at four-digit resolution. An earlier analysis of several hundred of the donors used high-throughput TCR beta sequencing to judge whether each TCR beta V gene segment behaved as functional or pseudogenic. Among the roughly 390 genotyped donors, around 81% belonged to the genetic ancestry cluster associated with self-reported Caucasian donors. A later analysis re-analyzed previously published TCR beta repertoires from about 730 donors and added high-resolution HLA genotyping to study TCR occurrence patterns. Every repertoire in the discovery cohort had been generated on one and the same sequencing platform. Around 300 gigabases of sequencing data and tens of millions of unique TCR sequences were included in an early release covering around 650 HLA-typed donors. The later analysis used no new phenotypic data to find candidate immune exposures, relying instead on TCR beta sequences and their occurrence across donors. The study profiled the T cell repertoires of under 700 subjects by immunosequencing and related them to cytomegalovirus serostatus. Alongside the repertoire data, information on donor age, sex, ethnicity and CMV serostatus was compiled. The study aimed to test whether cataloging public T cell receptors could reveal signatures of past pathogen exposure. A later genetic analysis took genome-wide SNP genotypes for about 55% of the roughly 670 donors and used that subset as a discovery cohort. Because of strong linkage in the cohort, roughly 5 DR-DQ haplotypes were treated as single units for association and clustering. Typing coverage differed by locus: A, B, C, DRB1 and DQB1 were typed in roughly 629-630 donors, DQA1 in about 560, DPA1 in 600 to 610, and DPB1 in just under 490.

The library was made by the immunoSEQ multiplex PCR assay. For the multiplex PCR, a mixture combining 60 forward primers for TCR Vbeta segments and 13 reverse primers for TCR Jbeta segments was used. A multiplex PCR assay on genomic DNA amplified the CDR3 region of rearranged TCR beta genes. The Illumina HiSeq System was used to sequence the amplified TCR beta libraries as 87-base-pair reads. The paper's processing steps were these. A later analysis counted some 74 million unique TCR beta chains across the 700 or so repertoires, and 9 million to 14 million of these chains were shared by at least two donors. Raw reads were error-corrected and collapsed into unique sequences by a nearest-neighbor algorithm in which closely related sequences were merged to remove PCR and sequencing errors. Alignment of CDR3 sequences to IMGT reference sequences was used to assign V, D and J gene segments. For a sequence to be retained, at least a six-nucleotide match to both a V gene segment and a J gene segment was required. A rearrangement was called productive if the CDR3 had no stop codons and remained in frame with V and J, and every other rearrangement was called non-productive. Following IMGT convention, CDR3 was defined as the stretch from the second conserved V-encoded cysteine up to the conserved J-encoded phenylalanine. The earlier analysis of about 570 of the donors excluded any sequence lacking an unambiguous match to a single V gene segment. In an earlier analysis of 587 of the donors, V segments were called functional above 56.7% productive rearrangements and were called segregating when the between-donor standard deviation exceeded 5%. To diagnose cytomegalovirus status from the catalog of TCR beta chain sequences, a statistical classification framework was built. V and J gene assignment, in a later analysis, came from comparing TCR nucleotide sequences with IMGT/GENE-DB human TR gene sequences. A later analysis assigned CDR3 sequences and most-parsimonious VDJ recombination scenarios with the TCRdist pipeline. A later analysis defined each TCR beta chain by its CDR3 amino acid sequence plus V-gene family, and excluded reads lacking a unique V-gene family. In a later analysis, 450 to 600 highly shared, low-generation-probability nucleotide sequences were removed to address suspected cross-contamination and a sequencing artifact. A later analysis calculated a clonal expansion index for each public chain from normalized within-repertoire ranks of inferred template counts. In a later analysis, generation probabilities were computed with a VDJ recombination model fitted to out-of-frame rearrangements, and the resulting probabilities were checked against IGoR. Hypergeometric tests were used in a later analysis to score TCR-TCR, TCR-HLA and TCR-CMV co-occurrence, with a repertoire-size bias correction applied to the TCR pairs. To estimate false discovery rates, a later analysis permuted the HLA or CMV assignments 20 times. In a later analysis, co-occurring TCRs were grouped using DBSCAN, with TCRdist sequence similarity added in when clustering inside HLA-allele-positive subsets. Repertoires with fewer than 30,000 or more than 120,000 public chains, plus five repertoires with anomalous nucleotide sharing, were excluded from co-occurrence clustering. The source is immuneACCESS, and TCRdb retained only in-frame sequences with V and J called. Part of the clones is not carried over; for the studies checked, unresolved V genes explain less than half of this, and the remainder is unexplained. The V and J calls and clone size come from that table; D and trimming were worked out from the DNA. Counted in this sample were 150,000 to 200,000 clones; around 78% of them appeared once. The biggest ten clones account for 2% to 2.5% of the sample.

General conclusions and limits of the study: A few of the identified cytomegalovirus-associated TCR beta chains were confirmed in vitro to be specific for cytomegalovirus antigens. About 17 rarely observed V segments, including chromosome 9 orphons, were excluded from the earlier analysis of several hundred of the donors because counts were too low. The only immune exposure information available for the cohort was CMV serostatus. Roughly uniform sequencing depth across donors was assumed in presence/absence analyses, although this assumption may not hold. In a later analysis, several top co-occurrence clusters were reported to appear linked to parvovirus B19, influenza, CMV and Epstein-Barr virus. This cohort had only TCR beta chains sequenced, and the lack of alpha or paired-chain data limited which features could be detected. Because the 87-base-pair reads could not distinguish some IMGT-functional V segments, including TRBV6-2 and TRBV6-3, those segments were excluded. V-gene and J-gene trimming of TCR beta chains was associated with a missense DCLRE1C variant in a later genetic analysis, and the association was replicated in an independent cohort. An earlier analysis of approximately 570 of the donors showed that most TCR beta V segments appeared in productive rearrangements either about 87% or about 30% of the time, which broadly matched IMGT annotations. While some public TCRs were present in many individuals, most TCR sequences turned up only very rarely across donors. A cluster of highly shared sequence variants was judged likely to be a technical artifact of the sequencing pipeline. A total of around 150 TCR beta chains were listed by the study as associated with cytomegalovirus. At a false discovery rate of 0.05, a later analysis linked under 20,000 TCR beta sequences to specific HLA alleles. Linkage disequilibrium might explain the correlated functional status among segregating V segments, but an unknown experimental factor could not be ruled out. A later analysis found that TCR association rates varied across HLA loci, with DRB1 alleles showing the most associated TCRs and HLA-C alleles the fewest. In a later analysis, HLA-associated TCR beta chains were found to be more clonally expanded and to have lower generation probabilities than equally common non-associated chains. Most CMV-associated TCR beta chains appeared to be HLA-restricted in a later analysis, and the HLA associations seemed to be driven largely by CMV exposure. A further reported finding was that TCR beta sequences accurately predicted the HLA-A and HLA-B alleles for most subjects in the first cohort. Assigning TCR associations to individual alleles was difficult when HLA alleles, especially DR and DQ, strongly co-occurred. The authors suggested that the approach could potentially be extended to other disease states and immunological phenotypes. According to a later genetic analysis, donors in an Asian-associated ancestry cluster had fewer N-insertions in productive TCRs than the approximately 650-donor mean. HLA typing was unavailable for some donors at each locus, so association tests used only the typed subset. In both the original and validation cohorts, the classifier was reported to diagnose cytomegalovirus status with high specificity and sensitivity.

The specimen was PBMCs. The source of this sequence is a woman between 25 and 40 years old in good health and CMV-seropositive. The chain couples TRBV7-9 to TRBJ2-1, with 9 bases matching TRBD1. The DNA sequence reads TGTGCCAGCAGCTTATTCCTACAGGGGGCGCGGGATGAGCAGTTCTTC. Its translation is CASSLFLQGARDEQFF.